A single TCR beta chain is shown here with its context. The data are from a study of T cell responses to AZD1222 COVID-19 vaccine. Profiling relied on immunoSEQ multiplex PCR, and the TCRdb table lists in-frame clones only, not all of them. Of under 150,000 clones in the sample, roughly 90% were seen once. The CDR3 is made up of 14 amino acids. Per germline, CDR1 SGHRS and CDR2 YFSETQ. Germline trimming cut 7 bases from V and 1 base from J; bases unmatched to any gene: 5. The clonotype was recovered from an adult in good health. The chain joins TRBV5-1 to TRBJ2-3; 8 bases agree with TRBD2. The sample consisted of peripheral blood, taken on day 0 of AZD1222 vaccination. The CDR3 sequence: CASSGGEGTDTQYF. Here the CDR3 DNA reads TGCGCCAGCTCCGGGGGGGAGGGCACAGATACGCAGTATTTT.